This section outlines one T cell receptor (beta chain) sequence together with its context. What antigen it recognizes has not been identified. Base quality data are lacking; no much larger clone is found one base away. This specimen comes from a study of CD8+ T cells in alopecia areata listed by TCRdb under 2018. Looking at the study overall: In both human patients and the C3H/HeJ mouse model, the study applied high-throughput TCRbeta sequencing to look at T cell clonal expansion in alopecia areata. Clonality in the scalp was compared among normal scalp (n=4), patchy alopecia areata scalp (n=8), and alopecia totalis/universalis scalp (n=8). TCRbeta CDR3 regions were amplified by immunoSEQ multiplex PCR using 35 Vbeta forward and 13 Jbeta reverse primers. The RNA source kit depended on sample type: the PAXgene miRNA kit for fixed scalp, the miRNeasy kit for PBMCs, and the RNeasy kit for mouse skin. Human TCRbeta sequencing covered scalp tissue and sorted CD4+ and CD8+ peripheral blood T cells from patchy and totalis/universalis alopecia areata patients and healthy controls. What the authors observed across the whole study: Higher clonality and more expanded CD8+ clones were observed in lesional scalp than in normal scalp, particularly in alopecia totalis/universalis, a finding suggestive of antigenic drive. Scalp TCR repertoire analysis is complicated because resident alphabeta T cells in normal human skin are also sequenced, whereas mouse skin is dominated by gammadelta T cells. Shared TCR sequences between patients were less evident than in mice, which may be partly attributable to HLA diversity in the patient population.

Receptor libraries were prepared by the immunoSEQ multiplex PCR assay. RNA was extracted from all samples and reverse transcribed into cDNA, which served as template for TCR sequencing. First-strand cDNA was synthesized with SuperScript III using a 2:1 mix of oligo-dT and random hexamers. A synthetic immune receptor repertoire was used to measure amplification bias, and any remaining bias was corrected computationally. The published analysis was carried out like this. After raw reads were preprocessed to remove errors, the CDR3 was defined following IMGT conventions as running from the conserved cysteine to phenylalanine. Clonality was computed by normalizing Shannon entropy by log2 of the number of productive unique TCRs and subtracting the result from 1. Whether each scalp clone was CD4 or CD8 was inferred by checking scalp TCRbeta sequences against the CD4 and CD8 repertoires from sorted blood. This immuneACCESS table, as held by TCRdb, lists in-frame sequences with V and J called but not all clones. Of the missing ones, under half trace to an unresolved V gene in checked studies; the others have no known cause. The V and J calls and the clone size are those of that table, but D and trimming were determined from the DNA. The sample yields approximately 150,000 clones; 55% were counted once. Under 5.5% of the sample goes to the ten largest clones.

V lost 6 bases and J lost 5 bases, and the count of bases not matched to a germline gene is 9. CDR1 MNHEY and CDR2 SVGAGI are derived from the germline V gene. The CDR3 numbers 15 residues from cysteine through phenylalanine. Only the CDR3 portion is preserved as DNA: 45 bases, with reading frame beginning at the first base. PBMCs were separated by density centrifugation and stained for CD3, CD4 and CD8, after which CD4+ and CD8+ T cells were sorted on a FACSAria. Scalp biopsies and blood samples were provided by unaffected controls. The V gene is TRBV6-5 and the J gene is TRBJ2-1; the central 8 bases match TRBD2. Sequencing was performed on CD4+ T cells sorted from blood. The TCR originated in a human donor in good health. CDR3 loop: CASSLSGVVHNEQFF. The nucleotides read TGTGCCAGCAGCCTTAGCGGGGTTGTACACAATGAGCAGTTCTTC.